This T cell receptor (beta chain) was sequenced for a study of OX40 agonist ivuxolimab in advanced cancers. Study-wide background: In this cohort, patients received ivuxolimab, an agonistic anti-OX40 (CD134) antibody.

Here immunoSEQ multiplex PCR was the method, and the copy in TCRdb shows in-frame clones only, minus some. The data hold about 28,000 clones, with roughly 85% observed a single time. This clone was seen once. Its antigen remains unidentified. The CDR3 sequence is 15 residues long. The ends lost 3 bases at V and 6 bases at J; junction bases unmatched: 8. Looked up from germline, CDR1 is SNHLY and CDR2 is FYNNEI. Study observations and caveats: Low clonal expansion, among the lowest seen, marked partial responders at 0.1-3.0 mg/kg. Both CD4+ and CD8+ T cell populations in blood had undergone clonal expansion by week 6 at 0.1 to 3.0 mg/kg.

The clonotype originates from an adult with an advanced solid tumor such as melanoma, head and neck, liver or kidney cancer. Material: CD4+ or CD8+ T cells sorted from blood, obtained in a trial of the OX40 agonist ivuxolimab. The chain carries TRBV2 and TRBJ1-5; 7 nucleotides agree with TRBD1. CDR3 amino acids: CASSDSEGTAQPQHF. The CDR3 coding sequence is TGTGCCAGCAGTGACTCGGAAGGGACAGCTCAGCCCCAGCATTTT.